What follows are 10 T cell receptor beta chains derived from one specimen sequenced in a study of T cell responses to AZD1222 COVID-19 vaccine. Libraries were prepared by immunoSEQ multiplex PCR; TCRdb keeps only in-frame clonotypes and omits some of them. This sample has roughly 120,000 clones; 85% to 95% occur once, and the top ten carry more than 2.5%. Sequencing used peripheral blood, obtained on day 0 of AZD1222 vaccination. The receptor set was obtained from an adult in good health.

The CDR3 nucleotides are TGTGCCAGCAGCTTGGGGACAGGCGGTCAGCCCCAGCATTTT. Translation: CASSLGTGGQPQHF. The chain links TRBV5-4 to TRBJ1-5; 7 nucleotides agree with TRBD1. The CDR3 extends over 14 amino acids. Germline V gene data show CDR1 as SGHNT and CDR2 as YYREEE (reference sequence). V lost 0 bases, J lost 6 bases, and 3 bases stayed unmatched.

The V call is TRBV28, the J call TRBJ2-1; TRBD2 matches 10 bases. V was clipped by 4 bases and J by 9 bases; unmatched bases: 9. CDR1 MDHEN and CDR2 SYDVKM come from the germline V gene. The CDR3 runs 15 residues. CDR3: CASSYSGRWSGEQFF. CDR3 DNA: TGTGCCAGCAGTTATAGCGGGAGGTGGTCGGGTGAGCAGTTCTTC. Full variable domain (missing parts from reference TRBV28 and TRBJ2-1): DVKVTQSSRYLVKRTGEKVFLECVQDMDHENMFWYRQDPGLGLRLIYFSYDVKMKEKGDIPEGYSVSREKKERFSLILESASTNQTSMYLCASSYSGRWSGEQFFGPGTRLTVL.

The chain is built from TRBV2 and TRBJ1-1; possibly TRBD1 for D (6 bases). V was pared by 3 bases and J by 0 bases, with 11 bases between. The germline gives CDR1 SNHLY, CDR2 FYNNEI. CDR3 length equals 15 residues. The CDR3: CASSDVRGLNTEAFF. DNA of the CDR3: TGTGCCAGCAGTGATGTCAGGGGACTGAACACTGAAGCTTTCTTT.

The chain couples TRBV18 to TRBJ2-5; a weak D match, TRBD1 (5 bases). With 2 bases removed from V and 5 bases from J, the gap between germline ends came to 6 bases. The CDR3 contains 12 residues. The germline V gene encodes CDR1 KGHSH and CDR2 LQKENI. This CDR3 is CASSPGAETQYF. The CDR3 DNA is TGTGCCAGCTCACCAGGGGCGGAGACCCAGTACTTC.

The chain recombines TRBV6-5 with TRBJ2-5; perhaps TRBD1 as D (5 bases). This CDR3 contains 14 residues. Trimming removed 0 bases at V and 5 bases at J, with 10 bases between. Germline V gene sequence: CDR1 MNHEY, CDR2 SVGAGI. For the CDR3, the DNA is TGTGCCAGCAGTTACTCCAGGGTAATCGAGACCCAGTACTTC. It encodes CASSYSRVIETQYF.

The chain joins TRBV18 to TRBJ1-1; D is unclear. V lost 2 bases and J 0 bases, leaving 13 bases between the germline ends. CDR1 and CDR2 from the germline V gene are KGHSH and LQKENI. The CDR3 extends over 16 amino acids. The CDR3 here is CASSPFPLGMNTEAFF. Written as DNA, the CDR3 is TGTGCCAGCTCACCATTTCCTCTCGGGATGAACACTGAAGCTTTCTTT.

The V gene is TRBV19, the J gene TRBJ2-7, with D uncertain. Trimming pared 6 bases from V and 2 bases from J, leaving 8 bases between. The CDR3 contains 12 residues. Germline V gene lookup returns CDR1 LNHDA and CDR2 SQIVND (reference sequence). CDR3 sequence: CASSLNPYEQYF. As DNA, the CDR3 is TGTGCCAGTAGCCTCAACCCCTACGAGCAGTACTTC. The complete variable domain, with remaining parts taken from reference TRBV19 and TRBJ2-7, reads DGGITQSPKYLFRKEGQNVTLSCEQNLNHDAMYWYRQDPGQGLRLIYYSQIVNDFQKGDIAEGYSVSREKKESFPLTVTSAQKNPTAFYLCASSLNPYEQYFGPGTRLTVT.

V gene TRBV5-1 combines with J gene TRBJ2-4; weak D call: TRBD2 (5 bases). Between the trimmed V and J ends, which lost 3 bases and 6 bases, there was a span of 13 bases. The CDR3 has 14 residues. CDR1 SGHRS and CDR2 YFSETQ come from the germline V gene. The CDR3 DNA is TGCGCCAGCAGCTATTCGGCGGGCATAAACATTCAGTACTTC. It specifies CASSYSAGINIQYF.

J is TRBJ1-3 and V is TRBV3-1 (or the pseudogene TRBV3-2); 7 bases fit TRBD1. Looked up from germline, CDR1 is LGHDT and CDR2 is YNNKEL (reference sequence). Unmatched junction bases numbered 3, after V lost 4 bases and J lost 3 bases. The CDR3 sequence is 14 residues long. The CDR3 here is CASSRQGGGNTIYF. The DNA of the CDR3 is TGTGCCAGCAGCCGACAGGGTGGTGGAAACACCATATATTTT.

This clone was counted between two and nine times. V is TRBV6-5 and J is TRBJ2-3; TRBD2 matches 8 bases. This CDR3 is built from 14 residues. Germline V gene data show CDR1 as MNHEY and CDR2 as SVGAGI. The V and J ends lost 2 bases and 5 bases, in that order; junction bases with no gene match: 3. In nucleotides, the CDR3 is TGTGCCAGCAGTTACCGGCTAGCGGGAGATACGCAGTATTTT. It encodes CASSYRLAGDTQYF.